Listed below are T cell receptor beta chains from one sample, sequenced in a study of blood T cell repertoires in COVID-19. Method: immunoSEQ multiplex PCR; TCRdb's copy keeps in-frame clones and lacks some. The sample lists about 220,000 clones; 88% were seen once. The sequencing input was PBMCs or T cells enriched from blood (not recorded which). All receptors derive from a woman between 45 and 60 years old with acute COVID-19. CDR3s include the opening cysteine and the closing phenylalanine or tryptophan. D genes are given only for firm matches.

d_call	v_call	j_call	cdr3_aa
TRBD2	TRBV5-1	TRBJ2-5	CASRSGIGETQYF
TRBD1	TRBV19	TRBJ2-7	CASSFRDRAYEQYF
TRBD1	TRBV30	TRBJ2-7	CAWSVQRGQGIHEQYF
-	TRBV6-5	TRBJ2-3	CATLLPGADTQYF
-	TRBV7-9	TRBJ1-1	CASSVGGAVPEAFF
TRBD1	TRBV28	TRBJ1-5	CASSSEIQGALNQPQHF
-	TRBV3-1/TRBV3-2	TRBJ1-1	CASRGLNTEAFF
TRBD1	TRBV7-3	TRBJ2-3	CASSLRSGTGGTDTQYF
-	TRBV19	TRBJ1-1	CASSRQAHTEAFF
-	TRBV4-3	TRBJ1-2	CASSQDFRDKHGYTF
-	TRBV30	TRBJ1-5	CAWSPQGSQPQHF
TRBD1	TRBV7-8	TRBJ1-6	CASSLLTGENSPLHF
-	TRBV6-6	TRBJ1-4	CASREEGSGEKLFF
TRBD2	TRBV18	TRBJ2-5	CASSTGLAGVGLLETQYF
-	TRBV5-6	TRBJ2-5	CASSLGFAFKTQYF
-	TRBV12-3/TRBV12-4	TRBJ2-1	CASGGLNNEQFF
-	TRBV7-9	TRBJ1-2	CASSLADRSRDGYTF
TRBD2	TRBV28	TRBJ2-1	CASSPSGNSYNEQFF
-	TRBV7-9	TRBJ2-3	CASSLVADTQYF
-	TRBV6-5	TRBJ2-7	CASSYSGVRFYEQYF
-	TRBV2	TRBJ1-2	CAWGGANYGYTF
TRBD2	TRBV9	TRBJ2-3	CASSVVSGALTDTQYF
-	TRBV19	TRBJ2-6	CASSLREAGANVLTF
-	TRBV28	TRBJ2-7	CASSGQGRDEQYF
TRBD2	TRBV5-8	TRBJ2-5	CASSFVQRGSETQYF
-	TRBV9	TRBJ2-6	CASSVAYKNPNSGANVLTF
TRBD2	TRBV10-3	TRBJ2-1	CAISVSSGRGSYNEQFF
-	TRBV18	TRBJ2-5	CASSPPLQGYQETQYF
-	TRBV28	TRBJ1-5	CATSGGGVSNQPQHF
-	TRBV29-1	TRBJ1-1	CSVEGEGTEAFF
-	TRBV9	TRBJ2-7	CASSVDAGASYEQYF
-	TRBV29-1	TRBJ1-4	CSVPGDPNEKLFF
TRBD2	TRBV3-1/TRBV3-2	TRBJ2-1	CASRTSGSNEQFF
-	TRBV5-1	TRBJ2-1	CASSLAGIDEQFF
TRBD1	TRBV5-6	TRBJ2-4	CASSHYRDRGLLAKNIQYF
-	TRBV7-9	TRBJ1-4	CASGTGGSTNEKLFF
TRBD2	TRBV29-1	TRBJ2-3	CSVVGAGGTDTQYF
-	TRBV7-2	TRBJ1-2	CASSLDRGGGYTF
TRBD1	TRBV18	TRBJ2-4	CASSLIQGAIAKNIQYF
TRBD2	TRBV27	TRBJ2-1	CASSLRVGTSRDEQFF
TRBD2	TRBV7-8	TRBJ2-1	CASSHIPGLGWNEQFF
-	TRBV5-6	TRBJ1-2	CASSLGEGGYGYTF
TRBD2	TRBV9	TRBJ2-1	CASSTATSGLRRQFF
-	TRBV24-1	TRBJ2-7	CATSDSRTGVSSYEQYF
-	TRBV5-1	TRBJ2-3	CASSRVDHTDTQYF
-	TRBV2	TRBJ1-1	CASGPVNTEAFF
TRBD2	TRBV7-9	TRBJ2-3	CASSLGLAGGIQLTDTQYF
-	TRBV24-1	TRBJ2-3	CATSDLWKGTDTQYF
TRBD1	TRBV7-3	TRBJ1-2	CASSLKFRDSKGNYGYTF
-	TRBV20-1	TRBJ2-7	CSASLRGLAMF
-	TRBV3-1/TRBV3-2	TRBJ2-7	CASSRQGNYEQYF
TRBD2	TRBV24-1	TRBJ2-7	CATSEGGRTEQYF
TRBD1	TRBV9	TRBJ2-5	CASSVAGGGETQYF
TRBD1	TRBV28	TRBJ1-4	CASSPLGQPTNEKLFF
-	TRBV14	TRBJ2-7	CASSQPGHLPPGSSYEQYF
TRBD1	TRBV14	TRBJ1-4	CASRRQGSEKLFF
-	TRBV12-3/TRBV12-4	TRBJ2-2	CASRQQDTGELFF
-	TRBV7-9	TRBJ1-1	CASSLVGRGEAFF
TRBD1	TRBV27	TRBJ2-7	CASSFGTGLNEQYF
-	TRBV7-9	TRBJ1-2	CASSLEGVRASYGYTF